This section outlines one T cell receptor (beta chain) sequence together with its context. Its specificity is unknown. The missing CDR3 end, 3 residues past where the read stops, is filled in from the germline J gene. J lost 0 bases, V lost 2 bases, and 5 bases had no gene match. The CDR3 has 15 residues. Germline values: CDR1 DFQATT, CDR2 SNEGSKA (reference sequence). The sample comes from a study of T cell clonality in common variable immunodeficiency. Regarding the study as a whole: In common variable immunodeficiency, TCR beta chains reportedly carried fewer deletions and N-nucleotide insertions.

Data came from immunoSEQ multiplex PCR; TCRdb stores just in-frame clones and leaves some out. The sample includes around 29,000 clones, none of them occurring once. The chain recombines TRBV20-1 with TRBJ2-5, with 8 nucleotides matching TRBD2. The TCR sequence derives from a person between 18 and 75 years old in good health. The material sequenced was peripheral blood mononuclear cells. The CDR3: CSARRLANYQETQYF. The CDR3 DNA, read in part, is TGCAGTGCTAGAAGACTAGCGAACTACCAAGAGACC.